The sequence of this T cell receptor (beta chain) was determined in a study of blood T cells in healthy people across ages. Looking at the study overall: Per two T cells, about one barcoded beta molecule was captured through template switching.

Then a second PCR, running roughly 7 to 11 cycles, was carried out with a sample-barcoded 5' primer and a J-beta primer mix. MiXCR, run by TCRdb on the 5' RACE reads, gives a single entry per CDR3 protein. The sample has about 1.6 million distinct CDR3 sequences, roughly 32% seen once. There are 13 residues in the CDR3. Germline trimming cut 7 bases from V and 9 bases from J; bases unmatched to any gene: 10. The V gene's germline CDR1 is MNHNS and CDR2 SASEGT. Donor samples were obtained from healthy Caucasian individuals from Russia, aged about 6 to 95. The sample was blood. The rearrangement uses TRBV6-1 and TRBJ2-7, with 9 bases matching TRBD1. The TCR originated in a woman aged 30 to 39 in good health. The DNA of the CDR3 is TGTGCCAGCATCAGGACAGGGGCTACTGGGCAGTACTTC. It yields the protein CASIRTGATGQYF.